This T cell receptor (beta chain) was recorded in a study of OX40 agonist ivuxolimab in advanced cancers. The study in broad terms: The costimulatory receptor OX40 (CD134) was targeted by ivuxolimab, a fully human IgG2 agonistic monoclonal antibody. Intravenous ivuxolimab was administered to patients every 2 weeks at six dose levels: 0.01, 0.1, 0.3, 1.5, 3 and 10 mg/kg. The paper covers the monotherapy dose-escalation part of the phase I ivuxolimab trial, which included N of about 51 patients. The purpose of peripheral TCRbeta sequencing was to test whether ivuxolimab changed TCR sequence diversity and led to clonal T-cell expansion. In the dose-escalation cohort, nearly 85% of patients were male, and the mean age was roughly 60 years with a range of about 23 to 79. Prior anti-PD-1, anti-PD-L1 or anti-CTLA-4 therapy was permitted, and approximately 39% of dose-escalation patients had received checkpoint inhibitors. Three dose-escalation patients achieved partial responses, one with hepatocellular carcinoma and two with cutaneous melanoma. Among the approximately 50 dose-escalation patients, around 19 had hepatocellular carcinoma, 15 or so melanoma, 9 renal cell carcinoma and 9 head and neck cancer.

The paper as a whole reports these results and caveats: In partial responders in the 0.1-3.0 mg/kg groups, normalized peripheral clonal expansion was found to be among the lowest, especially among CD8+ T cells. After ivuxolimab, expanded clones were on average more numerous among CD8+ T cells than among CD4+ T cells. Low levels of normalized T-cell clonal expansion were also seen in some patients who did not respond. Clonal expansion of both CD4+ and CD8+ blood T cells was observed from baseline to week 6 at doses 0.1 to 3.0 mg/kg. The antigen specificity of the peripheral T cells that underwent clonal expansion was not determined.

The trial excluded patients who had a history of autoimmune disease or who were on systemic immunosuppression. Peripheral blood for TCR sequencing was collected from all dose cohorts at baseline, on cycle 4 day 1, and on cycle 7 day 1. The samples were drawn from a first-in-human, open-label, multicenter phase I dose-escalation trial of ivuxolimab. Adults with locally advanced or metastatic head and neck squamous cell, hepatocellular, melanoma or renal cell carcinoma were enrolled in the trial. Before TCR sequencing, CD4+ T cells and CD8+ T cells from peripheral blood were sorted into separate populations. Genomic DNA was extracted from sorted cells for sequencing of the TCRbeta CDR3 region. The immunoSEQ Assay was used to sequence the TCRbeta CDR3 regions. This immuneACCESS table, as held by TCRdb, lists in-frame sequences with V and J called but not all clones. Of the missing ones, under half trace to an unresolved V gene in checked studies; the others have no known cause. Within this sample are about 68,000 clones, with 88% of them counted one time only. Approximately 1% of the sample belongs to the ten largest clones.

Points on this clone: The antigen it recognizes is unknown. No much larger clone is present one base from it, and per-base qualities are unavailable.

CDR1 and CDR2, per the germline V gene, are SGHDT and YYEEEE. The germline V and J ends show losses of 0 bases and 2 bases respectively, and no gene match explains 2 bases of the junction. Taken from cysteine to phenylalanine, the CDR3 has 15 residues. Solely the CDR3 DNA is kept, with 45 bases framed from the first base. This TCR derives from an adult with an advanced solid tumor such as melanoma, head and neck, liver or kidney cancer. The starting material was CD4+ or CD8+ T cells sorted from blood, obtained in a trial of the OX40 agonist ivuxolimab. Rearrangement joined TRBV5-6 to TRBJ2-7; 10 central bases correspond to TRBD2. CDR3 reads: CASSLGLAGAYEQYF. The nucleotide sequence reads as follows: TGTGCCAGCAGCTTGGGGCTAGCGGGGGCCTACGAGCAGTACTTC.